The 4 T cell receptor beta chains given below trace back to one sample, sequenced in a study of blood T cell repertoires in COVID-19. TCRdb keeps only in-frame clones here, not all; method: immunoSEQ multiplex PCR. The sample lists fewer than 250,000 clones; 75% to 85% were seen once. Sequenced sample: PBMCs or T cells enriched from blood (not recorded which). All receptors come from a woman between 50 and 59 years old with acute COVID-19.

The chain is built from TRBV6-1 and TRBJ1-3; D perhaps matches TRBD1 (5 bases). Trimming stripped 5 bases from V and 0 bases from J, with 8 bases between. Germline loops: CDR1 MNHNS, CDR2 SASEGT. This CDR3 contains 14 residues. CDR3 DNA sequence: TGTGCCAGCAGTTCGCAGGGCTCTGGAAACACCATATATTTT. It translates to CASSSQGSGNTIYF.

The CDR3: CASSRQQGSYTEAFF. In DNA form, the CDR3 reads TGCGCCAGCAGCCGGCAACAGGGTTCTTACACTGAAGCTTTCTTT. This chain connects TRBV5-1 to TRBJ1-1; possibly TRBD1 for D (6 bases). Deletions cut 4 bases from V and 3 bases from J, with 16 bases between. Germline loops: CDR1 SGHRS, CDR2 YFSETQ. The CDR3 contains 15 residues.

V usage is TRBV21-1 and J usage is TRBJ2-5; the listed D gene, TRBD2, was not tested against the DNA. TRBV21-1 is a known pseudogene. The CDR3 runs to 18 residues. The CDR3 bases are TGTGCCAGCAGCCACCTGGGCTCTAGCGGGGGGGCCCAAGAGACCCAGTACTTC. Its protein product is CASSHLGSSGGAQETQYF.

This chain links TRBV5-8 with TRBJ1-5, with 8 bases fitting TRBD1. Germline assignment: CDR1 SGHTS and CDR2 YDEGEE. The CDR3 has 15 residues. V was clipped by 0 bases and J by 7 bases; unmatched bases: 6. In nucleotides, the CDR3 is TGTGCCAGCAGCTTGGAGGCAGGGGGCTGGCAGCCCCAGCATTTT. Protein sequence: CASSLEAGGWQPQHF.